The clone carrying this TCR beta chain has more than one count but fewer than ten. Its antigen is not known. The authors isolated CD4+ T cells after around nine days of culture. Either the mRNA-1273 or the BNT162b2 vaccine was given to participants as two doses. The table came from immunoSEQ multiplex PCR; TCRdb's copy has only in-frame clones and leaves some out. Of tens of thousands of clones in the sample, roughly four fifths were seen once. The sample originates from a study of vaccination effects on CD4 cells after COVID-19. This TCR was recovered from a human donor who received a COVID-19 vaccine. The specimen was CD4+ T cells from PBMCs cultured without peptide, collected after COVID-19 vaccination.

The CDR3: CAWSATSGGRSGTDTQYF. CDR3 in DNA: TGTGCCTGGAGCGCGACTAGCGGGGGGCGCTCTGGCACAGATACGCAGTATTTT. V gene TRBV30 combines with J gene TRBJ2-3; 13 bases fit TRBD2. Germline V gene data show CDR1 as GTSNPN and CDR2 as SVGIG (reference sequence). The J segment lost 1 base and the V segment lost 3 bases, leaving 10 bases of the junction unmatched. This CDR3 spans 18 amino acids.